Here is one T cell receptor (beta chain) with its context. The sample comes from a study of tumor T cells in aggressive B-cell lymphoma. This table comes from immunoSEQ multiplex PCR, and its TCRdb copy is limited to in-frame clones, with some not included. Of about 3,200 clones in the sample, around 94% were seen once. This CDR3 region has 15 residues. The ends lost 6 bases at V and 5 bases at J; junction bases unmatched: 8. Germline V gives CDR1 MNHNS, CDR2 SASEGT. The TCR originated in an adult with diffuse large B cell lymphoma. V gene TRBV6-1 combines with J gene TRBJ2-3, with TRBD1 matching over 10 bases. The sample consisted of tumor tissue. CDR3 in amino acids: CASRRQGASGDTQYF. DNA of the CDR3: TGTGCCAGCAGGCGACAGGGGGCAAGCGGAGATACGCAGTATTTT.